The clone carrying this T cell receptor beta chain has just one count. The entry originates in a study of blood T cell repertoires in COVID-19. Generated by immunoSEQ multiplex PCR, the TCRdb table keeps only in-frame clones and is missing some. The sample has about 56,000 clones, approximately 88% seen once. This CDR3 is 11 amino acids long. CDR1 and CDR2 (germline): LGHDT, YNNKEL (reference sequence). Trimming pared 4 bases from V and 3 bases from J, leaving 4 bases between. The V gene is TRBV3-1 (or the pseudogene TRBV3-2), the J gene TRBJ2-7; D gene uncertain. The TCR was taken from a human donor in a cohort sampled during active COVID-19. Sequenced input: peripheral blood. Here the CDR3 reads CASSPHYEQYF. The CDR3, as DNA: TGTGCCAGCAGCCCCCACTACGAGCAGTACTTC.